The rows below give T cell receptor beta chains drawn from one sample of a study of blood T cell repertoires in COVID-19. The assay was immunoSEQ multiplex PCR, and TCRdb's table has in-frame clones only and misses some. Found here are 150,000 to 190,000 clones, around 84% of them singletons; the top ten hold 7.5% to 8.5%. Sequenced input: peripheral blood. The receptors originated from a woman aged 55-69 years with COVID-19, enrolled during active disease. CDR3s include the opening cysteine and the closing phenylalanine or tryptophan. The order of the fields is J gene, V gene, CDR3 length, D gene, clone size, CDR3 DNA, CDR3 protein. D genes are given only for firm matches. Where a row states a size, it is once, few, many or the class of an expanded clone; other rows omit it.

J: TRBJ1-1
V: TRBV18
length: 15
D: NA
size: NA
DNA: TGTGCCAGCTCACCCGACACCGGCATGAACACTGAAGCTTTCTTT
CDR3: CASSPDTGMNTEAFF

J: TRBJ2-2
V: TRBV6-4
length: 16
D: NA
size: NA
DNA: TGTGCCAGCAGTGTTTTCTTAAACTCGAACACCGGGGAGCTGTTTTTT
CDR3: CASSVFLNSNTGELFF

J: TRBJ1-1
V: TRBV4-1
length: 18
D: NA
size: NA
DNA: TGCGCCAGCAGCCAAGATGCAGCGGGGGCAGGGATGAACACTGAAGCTTTCTTT
CDR3: CASSQDAAGAGMNTEAFF

J: TRBJ1-1
V: TRBV5-6
length: 15
D: NA
size: once
DNA: TGTGCCAGCAGTCTTCTACAGGGTTTGAACACTGAAGCTTTCTTT
CDR3: CASSLLQGLNTEAFF

J: TRBJ1-6
V: TRBV9
length: 15
D: NA
size: NA
DNA: TGTGCCAGCAGCGCGGCGGGCAGGGGTAATTCACCCCTCCACTTT
CDR3: CASSAAGRGNSPLHF

J: TRBJ1-5
V: TRBV5-1
length: 15
D: NA
size: NA
DNA: TGCGCCAGCAGCCCGGGGTGGCAGACCAATCAGCCCCAGCATTTT
CDR3: CASSPGWQTNQPQHF

J: TRBJ2-5
V: TRBV24-1
length: 13
D: TRBD1
size: NA
DNA: TGTGCCACCGGGACAGGGGTGTGGGAGACCCAGTACTTC
CDR3: CATGTGVWETQYF

J: TRBJ1-6
V: TRBV3-1/TRBV3-2
length: 13
D: NA
size: NA
DNA: TGTGCCAGCAGCCCCGCAACGAGTTCACCCCTCCACTTT
CDR3: CASSPATSSPLHF

J: TRBJ2-5
V: TRBV7-3
length: 16
D: NA
size: once
DNA: TGTGCCAGCAGCGACTATGCGGTGGTAGCGGAAGAGACCCAGTACTTC
CDR3: CASSDYAVVAEETQYF

J: TRBJ2-7
V: TRBV6-6
length: 14
D: TRBD1
size: once
DNA: TGTGCCAGCCTAGACAGGGATCTCTCCTACGAGCAGTACTTC
CDR3: CASLDRDLSYEQYF

J: TRBJ1-2
V: TRBV30
length: 12
D: NA
size: NA
DNA: TGTGCCTGGATCGAGGGAGTGAGAGGCTACACCTTC
CDR3: CAWIEGVRGYTF

J: TRBJ1-6
V: TRBV7-8
length: 17
D: NA
size: NA
DNA: TGTGCCAGCAGCTTAGGCAGGGCAGGGAGGCGAAATTCACCCCTCCACTTT
CDR3: CASSLGRAGRRNSPLHF

J: TRBJ1-1
V: TRBV7-3
length: 13
D: NA
size: NA
DNA: TGTGCCAGCAGCTTCATGGAGGACACTGAAGCTTTCTTT
CDR3: CASSFMEDTEAFF

J: TRBJ2-3
V: TRBV19
length: 15
D: NA
size: NA
DNA: TGTGCCAGTAGTCCCCAAGGAGTCGAGACAGATACGCAGTATTTT
CDR3: CASSPQGVETDTQYF

J: TRBJ2-7
V: TRBV6-5
length: 13
D: TRBD1
size: NA
DNA: TGTGCCAGCACGGACAGGGTTGGTGACGAGCAGTACTTC
CDR3: CASTDRVGDEQYF

J: TRBJ1-2
V: TRBV24-1
length: 11
D: NA
size: NA
DNA: TGTGCCACTGGCGGGAACTATGGCTACACCTTC
CDR3: CATGGNYGYTF

J: TRBJ1-6
V: TRBV6-5
length: 14
D: TRBD1
size: NA
DNA: TGTGCCAGCAGATTGGACAGGGGTAATTCACCCCTCCACTTT
CDR3: CASRLDRGNSPLHF

J: TRBJ1-6
V: TRBV6-6
length: 16
D: TRBD1
size: NA
DNA: TGTGCCAGCAGTTACGGACAGGGACAGATTAATTCACCCCTCCACTTT
CDR3: CASSYGQGQINSPLHF

J: TRBJ2-2
V: TRBV6-4
length: 14
D: NA
size: NA
DNA: TGTGCCAGCAGACCAGACAGCTACACCGGGGAGCTGTTTTTT
CDR3: CASRPDSYTGELFF

J: TRBJ1-2
V: TRBV6-5
length: 14
D: NA
size: NA
DNA: TGTGCCAGCAGTTATAGTTCCAGGGTGAATGGCTACACCTTC
CDR3: CASSYSSRVNGYTF

J: TRBJ1-4
V: TRBV19
length: 14
D: TRBD1
size: NA
DNA: TGTGCCAGTAGTCTGGGACAGGGTAATGAAAAACTGTTTTTT
CDR3: CASSLGQGNEKLFF

J: TRBJ1-2
V: TRBV5-4
length: 13
D: NA
size: NA
DNA: TGTGCCAGCAGCTTGGAAATCCGGTATGGCTACACCTTC
CDR3: CASSLEIRYGYTF